This T cell receptor (beta chain) appears in the sequencing data of a study of T cells after yellow fever vaccination. Study in general: SMART-Seq v4 Ultra Low Input served to prepare low-cell-number fractions. Findings and limits, study-wide: Post-booster repertoires contained most primary-vaccination clones again (about 95% CD4, approximately 86% CD8). Contaminants from the bulk population, in the form of abundant clonotypes, could be found in FACS-sorted repertoires. Just a small share of clonotypes turned up in the CD4 compartment as well as the CD8 compartment.

TCRdb analysed the 5' RACE reads with MiXCR anew, one entry per CDR3 protein. The top ten clones hold about an eighth of a sample with hundreds of thousands of distinct CDR3 sequences, approximately 13% of them seen once. Comments on this clonotype: Its antigen is unidentified.

This TCR came from a man under 40 who received the YFV17D yellow fever vaccine. Source: PBMCs, taken on the day of the yellow fever booster vaccination.

This chain's CDR3 is CASSLSRDTDTQYF. CDR3 bases: TGCGCCAGCAGCTTGAGTCGCGACACAGATACGCAGTATTTT. The chain is built from TRBV5-1 and TRBJ2-3; D ambiguous. V shed 1 base and J shed 2 bases, with 8 bases lying between them. Germline V gene lookup returns CDR1 SGHRS and CDR2 YFSETQ. The CDR3 is made up of 14 amino acids.